This T cell receptor (beta chain) was sequenced for a study of T-cell reconstitution after alpha-beta-depleted transplantation in children (dated by TCRdb to about 2016). About the study as a whole: Using TCR repertoire profiling, the study quantitatively followed how T-cell immune reconstitution unfolded in children after TCRalphabeta/CD19-depleted allogeneic hematopoietic cell transplantation.

The meaning of the sample's treatment or condition label: allogeneic hematopoietic cell transplantation with graft depleted of TCRalphabeta T cells and CD19 B cells. The children who served as transplant recipients had been given grafts of TCRalphabeta/CD19-depleted allogeneic hematopoietic cells. Many counts were recorded for this clonotype. What antigen it recognizes has not been identified. One base away there is no much larger clone; base qualities are not given. Paper-wide results and their limitations: In some patients, high TCRbeta diversity at day 60 was attributed to recipient T cells and intrathymic progenitors that had survived conditioning. Apparently early alphabetaT-cell count recovery about two months after transplant reportedly relied on only several hundred rapidly expanded clones derived from non-depleted graft cells. Over subsequent months, a decline in hyperexpanded clone frequencies was noted, and after one year, T-cell counts and TCRbeta diversity were mostly ascribed to newly produced T cells.

From the germline V gene, CDR1 is SGHTA and CDR2 is FQGNSA. V sheds 5 bases and J sheds 5 bases, leaving 15 bases between their ends. CDR3 length: 14 amino acids, cysteine to phenylalanine. Only the CDR3 DNA is retained, 42 bases long and in frame from the first base. Library preparation employed PCR. Sequencer: Illumina HiSeq 2500. TCR library preparation used molecular barcoding, with unique molecular identifiers applied to normalize quantification of the TCRbeta repertoire. In TCRdb, the public reads were trimmed at Q25 with fastp and aligned with MiXCR, with productive beta chains retained. Entries are consolidated by CDR3 protein sequence, retaining the most common genes and DNA. Within this sample are approximately 500,000 distinct CDR3 sequences, with roughly a tenth of them counted one time only. The ten largest account for around 2% of the sample.

The sequences come from PBMCs, collected before TCRalphabeta/CD19-depleted stem cell transplant. This TCR was sampled from a child younger than 10 with inherited bone marrow failure, due to receive a stem cell transplant. The V gene is TRBV7-2 and the J gene is TRBJ2-5; the D gene is possibly TRBD1 or TRBD2, with 6 bases matching each. The CDR3 region reads CASSQQTGAETQYF. The nucleotide sequence is given as TGTGCCAGCAGCCAACAAACGGGGGCCGAGACCCAGTACTTC.